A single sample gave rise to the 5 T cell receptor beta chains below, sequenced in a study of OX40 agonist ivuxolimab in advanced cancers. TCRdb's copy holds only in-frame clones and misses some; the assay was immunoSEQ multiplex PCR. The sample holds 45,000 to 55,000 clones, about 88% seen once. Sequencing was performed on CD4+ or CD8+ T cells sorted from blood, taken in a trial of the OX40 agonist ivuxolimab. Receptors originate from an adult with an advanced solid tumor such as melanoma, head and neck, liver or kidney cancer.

CDR3 nucleotides: TGCAGCGTTGAAGATAGCTCTGGGGCCAACGTCCTGACTTTC. Translating gives CSVEDSSGANVLTF. This sequence joins TRBV29-1 and TRBJ2-6; no firm D call. The V and J ends lost 0 bases and 0 bases respectively, with 3 bases between them. This CDR3 region has 14 residues. Germline V gene data show CDR1 as SQVTM and CDR2 as ANQGSEA.

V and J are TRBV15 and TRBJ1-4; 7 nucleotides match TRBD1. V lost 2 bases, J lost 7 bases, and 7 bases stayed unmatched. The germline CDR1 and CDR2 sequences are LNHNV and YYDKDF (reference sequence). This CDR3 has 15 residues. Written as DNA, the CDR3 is TGTGCCACCAGCAGACAAGACAGGGTTGGTGAAAAACTGTTTTTT. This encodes CATSRQDRVGEKLFF.

DNA for the CDR3: TGTGCCAGTAGTATGGGCAGGGACACCGGGGAGCTGTTTTTT. Protein sequence: CASSMGRDTGELFF. The chain links TRBV19 to TRBJ2-2; maybe TRBD1 (5 bases). V shed 3 bases and J shed 3 bases, with 8 bases lying between them. This CDR3 has 14 residues. CDR1 and CDR2 (germline): LNHDA, SQIVND (reference sequence). The full variable domain, completed using reference TRBV19 and TRBJ2-2, is DGGITQSPKYLFRKEGQNVTLSCEQNLNHDAMYWYRQDPGQGLRLIYYSQIVNDFQKGDIAEGYSVSREKKESFPLTVTSAQKNPTAFYLCASSMGRDTGELFFGEGSRLTVL.

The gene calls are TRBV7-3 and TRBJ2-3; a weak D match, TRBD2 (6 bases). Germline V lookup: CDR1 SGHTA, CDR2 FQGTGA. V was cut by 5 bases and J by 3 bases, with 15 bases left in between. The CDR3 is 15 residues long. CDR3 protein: CASSLIGGDTDTQYF. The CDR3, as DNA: TGTGCCAGCAGCCTCATCGGAGGGGATACAGATACGCAGTATTTT.

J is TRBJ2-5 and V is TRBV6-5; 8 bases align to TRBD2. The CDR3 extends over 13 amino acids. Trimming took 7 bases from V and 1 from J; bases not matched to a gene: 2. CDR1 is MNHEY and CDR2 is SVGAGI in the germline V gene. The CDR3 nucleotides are TGTGCCAGCACAGCGGGAGTCCAAGAGACCCAGTACTTC. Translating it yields CASTAGVQETQYF.